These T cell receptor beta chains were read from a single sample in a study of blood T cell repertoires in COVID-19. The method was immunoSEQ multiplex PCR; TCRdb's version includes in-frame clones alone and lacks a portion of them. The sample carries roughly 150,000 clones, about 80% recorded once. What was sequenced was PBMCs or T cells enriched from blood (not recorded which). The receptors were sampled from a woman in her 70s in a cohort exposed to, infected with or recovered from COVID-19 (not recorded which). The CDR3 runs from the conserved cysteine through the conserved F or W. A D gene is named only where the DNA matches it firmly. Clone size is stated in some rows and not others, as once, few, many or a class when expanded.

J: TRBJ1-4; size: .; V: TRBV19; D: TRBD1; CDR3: CASTPGTAPNEKLFF; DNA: TGTGCCAGTACCCCAGGGACAGCACCTAATGAAAAACTGTTTTTT
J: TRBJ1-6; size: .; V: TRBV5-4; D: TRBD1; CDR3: CASSSSLGTAYNSPLHF; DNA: TGTGCCAGCAGCTCATCCTTGGGGACAGCATATAATTCACCCCTCCACTTT
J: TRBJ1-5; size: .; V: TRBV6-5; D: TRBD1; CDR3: CASSRTGYHQPQHF; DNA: TGTGCCAGCAGTCGGACAGGGTATCATCAGCCCCAGCATTTT
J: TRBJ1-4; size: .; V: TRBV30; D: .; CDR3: CASSLAGGSGEKLFF; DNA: TGTGCCTCCTCCCTGGCCGGGGGATCGGGTGAAAAACTGTTTTTT
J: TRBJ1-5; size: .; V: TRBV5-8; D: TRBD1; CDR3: CASAQGQGDQPQHF; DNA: TGTGCCAGCGCCCAGGGACAGGGAGATCAGCCCCAGCATTTT
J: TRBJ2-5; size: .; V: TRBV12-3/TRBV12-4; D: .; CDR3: CASSSGLRETQYF; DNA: TGTGCCAGCAGTTCGGGACTTCGGGAGACCCAGTACTTC
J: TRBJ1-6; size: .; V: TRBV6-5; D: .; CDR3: CASSSGKLYSPLHF; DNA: TGTGCCAGCAGTTCCGGGAAACTTTATTCACCCCTCCACTTT
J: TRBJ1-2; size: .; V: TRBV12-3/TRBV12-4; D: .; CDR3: CASKWGANYGYTF; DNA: TGTGCCAGCAAGTGGGGAGCTAACTATGGCTACACCTTC
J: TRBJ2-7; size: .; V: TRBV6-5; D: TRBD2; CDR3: CASRGTSGPYEQYF; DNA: TGTGCCAGCAGAGGGACTAGCGGACCCTACGAGCAGTACTTC
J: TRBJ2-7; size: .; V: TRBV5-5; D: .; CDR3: CASSLAAAGHYEQYF; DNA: TGTGCCAGCAGCTTGGCGGCGGCAGGACATTACGAGCAGTACTTC
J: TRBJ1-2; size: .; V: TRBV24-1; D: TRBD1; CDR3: CATSDHTSTGGIYGYTF; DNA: TGTGCCACCAGTGATCACACATCGACAGGGGGCATCTATGGCTACACCTTC
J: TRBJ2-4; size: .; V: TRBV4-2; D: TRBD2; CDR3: CASSQDGTSGNIQYF; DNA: TGTGCCAGCAGCCAAGATGGAACTAGCGGGAACATTCAGTACTTC
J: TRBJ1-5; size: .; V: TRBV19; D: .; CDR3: CASSQRSNQPQHF; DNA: TGTGCCAGTAGTCAGAGGAGCAATCAGCCCCAGCATTTT
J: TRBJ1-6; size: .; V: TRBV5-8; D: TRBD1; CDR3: CASSFTGGQGNSPLHF; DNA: TGTGCCAGCAGCTTTACCGGTGGACAGGGGAATTCACCCCTCCACTTT
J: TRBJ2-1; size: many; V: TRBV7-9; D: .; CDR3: CASSLQYNEQFF; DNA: TGTGCCAGCAGCTTACAGTACAATGAGCAGTTCTTC
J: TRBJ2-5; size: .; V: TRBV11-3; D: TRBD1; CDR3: CASSPEDRAETQYF; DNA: TGTGCCAGCAGCCCCGAAGACAGGGCGGAGACCCAGTACTTC
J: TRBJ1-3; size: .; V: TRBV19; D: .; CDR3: CASSYPSGSSGNTIYF; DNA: TGTGCCAGTAGTTACCCCTCCGGGTCCTCTGGAAACACCATATATTTT
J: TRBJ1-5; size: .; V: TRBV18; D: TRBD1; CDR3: CASSPQGARSNQPQHF; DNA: TGTGCCAGCTCACCGCAGGGGGCTCGGAGCAATCAGCCCCAGCATTTT
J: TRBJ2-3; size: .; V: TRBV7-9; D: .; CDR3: CASSLAVGRRTDTQYF; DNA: TGTGCCAGCAGCTTAGCTGTTGGGAGGCGCACAGATACGCAGTATTTT
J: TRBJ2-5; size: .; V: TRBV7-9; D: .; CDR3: CASSLLAGETQYF; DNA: TGTGCCAGCAGCCTTCTGGCGGGGGAGACCCAGTACTTC
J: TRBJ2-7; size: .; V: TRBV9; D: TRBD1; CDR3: CASSVGEMGTGQYF; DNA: TGTGCCAGCAGCGTAGGGGAGATGGGGACAGGGCAGTACTTC
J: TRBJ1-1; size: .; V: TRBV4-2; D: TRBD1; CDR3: CASSPYPGQGTEAFF; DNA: TGTGCCAGCAGCCCGTACCCGGGACAGGGAACTGAAGCTTTCTTT
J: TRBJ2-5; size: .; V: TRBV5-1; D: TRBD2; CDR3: CASSLALAGGLETQYF; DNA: TGCGCCAGCAGCTTGGCGTTAGCGGGAGGCTTGGAGACCCAGTACTTC
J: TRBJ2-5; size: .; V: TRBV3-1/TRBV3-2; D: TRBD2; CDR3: CASSHLAGEETQYF; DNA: TGTGCCAGCAGCCACTTAGCGGGAGAAGAGACCCAGTACTTC
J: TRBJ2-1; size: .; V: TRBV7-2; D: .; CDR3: CASSLIQRSNEQFF; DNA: TGTGCCAGCAGCTTAATTCAGAGGTCCAATGAGCAGTTCTTC
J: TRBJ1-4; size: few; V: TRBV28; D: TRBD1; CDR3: CASSQAPGRQGGEKLFF; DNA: TGTGCCAGCAGTCAGGCACCCGGGAGACAGGGAGGCGAAAAACTGTTTTTT
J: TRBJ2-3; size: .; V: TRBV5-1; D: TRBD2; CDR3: CASSLTTSGSTDTQYF; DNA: TGCGCCAGCAGCCTGACGACTAGCGGGAGCACAGATACGCAGTATTTT
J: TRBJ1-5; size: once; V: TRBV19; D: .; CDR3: CASSINSGVGNQPQHF; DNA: TGTGCCAGTAGTATTAATTCGGGGGTTGGCAATCAGCCCCAGCATTTT